This record concerns one T cell receptor (beta chain) sequence. In its sample, this clonotype was seen many times. Its specific antigen is unknown. Base qualities were left out, and no much larger clone turns up one base away. The sample is drawn from a study of T-cell reconstitution after alpha-beta-depleted transplantation in children (dated by TCRdb to 2015 to 2016). About the investigation overall: T-cell immune reconstitution after TCRalphabeta/CD19-depleted allogeneic hematopoietic cell transplantation in children was quantitatively tracked in the study by means of TCR repertoire profiling.

The V end gives up 5 bases and the J end 0 bases, leaving 12 bases in the junction not matched to a gene. The CDR3, from cysteine to phenylalanine, totals 17 residues. The read is trimmed to its CDR3 DNA, 51 bases read in frame from base 1. Library construction relied on PCR. Sequencing took place on an Illumina HiSeq 2500. TCR library preparation used molecular barcoding, with unique molecular identifiers applied to normalize quantification of the TCRbeta repertoire. TCRdb reran the public reads through fastp at Q25 and MiXCR, keeping productive beta chains. Every entry covers one CDR3 protein and lists the most common genes and DNA from its rows. In this sample the table shows roughly 66,000 distinct CDR3 sequences, roughly 4.9% of which occur a single time. 15% to 20% of the sample is in the top ten clones. General findings and caveats noted by the study authors: In some patients, high TCRbeta diversity at day 60 was attributed to recipient T cells and intrathymic progenitors that had survived conditioning. Apparently early alphabetaT-cell count recovery about two months after transplant reportedly relied on only several hundred rapidly expanded clones derived from non-depleted graft cells. The frequencies of hyperexpanded clones fell over the following months, and after one year, T-cell counts and TCRbeta diversity were mostly attributed to newly produced T cells.

In the paper's terms, the treatment or condition label means: allogeneic hematopoietic cell transplantation with graft depleted of TCRalphabeta T cells and CD19 B cells. Transplant recipients were children who received TCRalphabeta/CD19-depleted allogeneic hematopoietic cell grafts. This material consisted of PBMCs, mostly from graft donor cells, taken 180 days after TCRalphabeta/CD19-depleted stem cell transplant. This clonotype originated in a boy under two years old who had a stem cell transplant for acute myeloid leukemia, so the T cells may come from the graft donor. The rearranged chain carries TRBV12-3 or TRBV12-4 and TRBJ1-1, and TRBD1 aligns with 7 junction nucleotides. The DNA sequence is TGTGCCAGCAGTCAGAGACAGGGTATTGGAATGAACACTGAAGCTTTCTTT. This gives the protein CASSQRQGIGMNTEAFF.